These 26 T cell receptor beta chains were sequenced from one sample in a study of cytotoxic CD8 clonotypes in ibrutinib-treated CLL. The protocol was immunoSEQ multiplex PCR, while the TCRdb copy is restricted to in-frame clones and leaves out a portion. Here the sample spans about 76,000 clones, around 84% being singletons. This specimen consisted of PBMCs, obtained before ibrutinib treatment. The receptor source for this set is a human donor with chronic lymphocytic leukemia.

This clone was seen only once. The J gene is TRBJ2-7, the V gene TRBV30; perhaps TRBD1 as D (6 bases). Trimming cost V 5 bases and J 2 bases, with 13 bases left between them. The V gene's germline CDR1 is GTSNPN and CDR2 SVGIG (reference sequence). The CDR3 has 13 amino acids. CDR3 bases: TGTGCCTGGTCCGACAGGCCCCCCTACGAGCAGTACTTC. It is translated as CAWSDRPPYEQYF. Drawing the rest from reference TRBV30 and TRBJ2-7, the complete variable domain is SQTIHQWPATLVQPVGSPLSLECTVEGTSNPNLYWYRQAAGRGLQLLFYSVGIGQISSEVPQNLSASRPQDRQFILSSKKLLLSDSGFYLCAWSDRPPYEQYFGPGTRLTVT.

This chain joins TRBV21-1 and TRBJ2-5; the DNA was not used to check the table's D call, TRBD2. TRBV21-1 is an annotated pseudogene. This CDR3 comprises 16 residues. The CDR3: CASSGLIAGAGETQYF. The CDR3 coding sequence is TGTGCCAGCAGCGGCCTGATAGCGGGAGCGGGTGAGACCCAGTACTTC.

V is TRBV27 and J is TRBJ1-1; D ambiguous. Germline V gene lookup returns CDR1 MNHEY and CDR2 SMNVEV (reference sequence). V was shortened by 3 bases and J by 4 bases, with 18 bases between the two germline ends. CDR3 length: 16 amino acids. The CDR3, as DNA: TGTGCCAGCAGTTTTTCCATCGACCTACATTTCACTGAAGCTTTCTTT. Its translation is CASSFSIDLHFTEAFF.

The genes are TRBV19 and TRBJ1-2; 7 positions match TRBD1. The ends lost 8 bases at V and 2 bases at J; junction bases unmatched: 8. This CDR3 region has 14 residues. Germline V CDR1 and CDR2: LNHDA, SQIVND (reference sequence). The CDR3 nucleotides read TGTGCCAGTCATCTTACAGGGGCCAACTATGGCTACACCTTC. Amino acid sequence: CASHLTGANYGYTF.

The chain links TRBV6-5 to TRBJ2-3; TRBD1 aligns across 10 bases. Germline values: CDR1 MNHEY, CDR2 SVGAGI. The V segment lost 5 bases and the J segment 3 bases; nucleotides outside the gene matches: 5. The CDR3 length is 15 residues. The CDR3 DNA sequence: TGTGCCAGCAGTGCCGGGACAGGGGAAACAGATACGCAGTATTTT. Translated: CASSAGTGETDTQYF.

The chain carries TRBV6-5 and TRBJ2-7, with TRBD1 matching 11 bases. The CDR3 covers 14 residues. J gave up 7 bases and V 5 bases, and 7 bases lay outside the gene matches. The V gene's germline CDR1 is MNHEY and CDR2 SVGAGI. CDR3 loop: CASSRTGGAGEQYF. CDR3 coding DNA: TGTGCCAGCAGTCGGACAGGGGGCGCGGGAGAGCAGTACTTC.

The V gene is TRBV6-5, the J gene TRBJ1-1; no reliable D call. Trimming took off 4 bases at V and 7 bases at J, with 10 bases between the two ends. The germline CDR1 and CDR2 sequences are MNHEY and SVGAGI. This CDR3 has 12 amino acids. The CDR3 is CASSWTGLEAFF. In DNA, the CDR3 is TGTGCCAGCAGTTGGACGGGCCTTGAAGCTTTCTTT.

This clone turned up a few times. The chain joins TRBV27 to TRBJ2-7; 8 bases align to TRBD1. CDR1 MNHEY and CDR2 SMNVEV come from the germline V gene (reference sequence). The CDR3 is 16 amino acids. The J segment lost 0 bases and the V segment lost 2 bases, leaving 6 bases of the junction unmatched. The CDR3 nucleotides read TGTGCCAGCAGTTTAGGACAGGGCCTATACTCCTACGAGCAGTACTTC. Encoded protein: CASSLGQGLYSYEQYF.

CDR3 nucleotides: TGTGCCAGCAGACTTATTTTTTACCGGGACAGACCCTACGAGCAGTACTTC. Protein product: CASRLIFYRDRPYEQYF. The chain is built from TRBV27 and TRBJ2-7; 7 bases match TRBD1. There are 17 residues in the CDR3. Trimming took 6 bases from V and 2 from J; bases not matched to a gene: 16. Germline lookup yields CDR1 MNHEY and CDR2 SMNVEV (reference sequence).

This clone was observed once. This rearrangement joins TRBV6-6 to TRBJ2-7; D possibly corresponds to TRBD1 (5 bases). Looked up from germline, CDR1 is MNHNY and CDR2 is SVGAGI (reference sequence). CDR3 length: 14 residues. V dropped 2 bases and J dropped 0 bases, with 8 bases sitting between them. CDR3: CASSYQQGSYEQYF. The CDR3, as DNA: TGTGCCAGCAGTTACCAGCAGGGCTCCTACGAGCAGTACTTC.

The chain joins TRBV5-1 to TRBJ2-3; TRBD2 aligns across 11 bases. V lost 3 bases, J lost 3 bases, and 21 bases stayed unmatched. This CDR3 comprises 21 residues. Per the germline V gene, CDR1 is SGHRS and CDR2 is YFSETQ. The CDR3 loop reads CASSSQIRTSGRSLLTDTQYF. In nucleotides, the CDR3 is TGCGCCAGCAGCTCCCAGATCAGGACTAGCGGGCGGAGCCTTCTAACAGATACGCAGTATTTT. Looking up the rest from reference TRBV5-1 and TRBJ2-3 gives the full variable domain: KAGVTQTPRYLIKTRGQQVTLSCSPISGHRSVSWYQQTPGQGLQFLFEYFSETQRNKGNFPGRFSGRQFSNSRSEMNVSTLELGDSALYLCASSSQIRTSGRSLLTDTQYFGPGTRLTVL.

This chain connects TRBV6-6 to TRBJ2-1; D not certain. The CDR3 covers 12 residues. Germline loops: CDR1 MNHNY, CDR2 SVGAGI (reference sequence). Trimming cost V 3 bases and J 8 bases, with 8 bases left between them. The CDR3 DNA is TGTGCCAGCAGTTATGTTGGGGATGAGCAGTTCTTC. Its translation is CASSYVGDEQFF.

The rearrangement links TRBV7-3 to TRBJ2-7; D unresolved. The V and J ends lost 2 bases and 4 bases respectively, with 9 bases between them. The CDR3 runs to 13 residues. Germline V gene data show CDR1 as SGHTA and CDR2 as FQGTGA. The CDR3 nucleotides are TGTGCCAGCAGCTTATATGGCTCTTACGAGCAGTACTTC. Protein product: CASSLYGSYEQYF.

This clone has ten or more counts. The chain employs TRBV5-1 and TRBJ2-2; 10 bases are shared with TRBD1. The CDR3 is 16 amino acids. Germline CDR1 is SGHRS and CDR2 is YFSETQ. Trimming removed 4 bases from V and 6 bases from J; junction bases left unmatched: 9. CDR3 in DNA: TGCGCCAGCAGCACGAAACCGGGACAGGGGCCCGGGGAGCTGTTTTTT. It translates to CASSTKPGQGPGELFF.

This chain links TRBV18 with TRBJ2-7; 10 nucleotides agree with TRBD1. Germline V gene sequence: CDR1 KGHSH, CDR2 LQKENI. The CDR3 has 19 amino acids. V was pared by 4 bases and J by 7 bases, with 22 bases of the junction left unmatched. The CDR3 spells CASSLPWDRGVGSLREQYF. CDR3 coding DNA: TGTGCCAGCTCACTACCCTGGGACAGGGGCGTCGGTTCTCTACGGGAGCAGTACTTC.

This chain connects TRBV6-5 to TRBJ2-7; the match to TRBD2 covers 9 bases. The CDR3 consists of 14 residues. The V and J ends lost 6 bases and 9 bases, in that order; junction bases with no gene match: 12. CDR1 and CDR2 (germline): MNHEY, SVGAGI. The CDR3 spells CASSPGTSSGVQYF. The DNA of the CDR3 is TGTGCCAGCAGCCCCGGGACTAGCAGCGGGGTGCAGTACTTC.

The V gene is TRBV5-4, the J gene TRBJ2-7, with 8 bases matching TRBD2. The CDR3 runs 14 residues. Unmatched junction bases numbered 6, after V lost 0 bases and J lost 7 bases. Germline CDR1 SGHNT, CDR2 YYREEE (reference sequence). The CDR3 loop reads CASSLVTSGPEQYF. CDR3 nucleotide sequence: TGTGCCAGCAGCTTGGTTACTAGCGGACCGGAGCAGTACTTC.

The gene calls are TRBV6-1 and TRBJ1-4; D remains unclear. V lost 8 bases and J lost 2, with 9 bases in between. The V gene's germline CDR1 is MNHNS and CDR2 SASEGT. The CDR3 has 13 amino acids. CDR3 nucleotide sequence: TGTGCCAGCGCCCCCTCCACTAATGAAAAACTGTTTTTT. Residues: CASAPSTNEKLFF.

The V gene is TRBV25-1, the J gene TRBJ1-5, with 9 bases that match TRBD1. Germline lookup yields CDR1 MGHDK and CDR2 SYGVNS. The CDR3 runs to 15 residues. V lost 8 bases, J lost 4 bases, and 9 bases stayed unmatched. In DNA, the CDR3 is TGTGCCAGCTACCAGGACAGGGGCCATAATCAGCCCCAGCATTTT. Translated, it gives CASYQDRGHNQPQHF.

J is TRBJ1-5 and V is TRBV30; weak D call: TRBD1 (6 bases). The CDR3 has 17 amino acids. CDR1 GTSNPN and CDR2 SVGIG come from the germline V gene (reference sequence). Trimming removed 0 bases at V and 2 bases at J, with 17 bases between. The CDR3 sequence: CAWSVSKPNRGNQPQHF. In DNA, the CDR3 is TGTGCCTGGAGTGTATCGAAGCCCAACAGGGGCAATCAGCCCCAGCATTTT.

J is TRBJ2-7 and V is TRBV9; 8 bases match TRBD2. J lost 5 bases, V lost 0 bases, and 10 bases had no gene match. This CDR3 has 16 residues. CDR1 and CDR2 (germline): SGDLS, YYNGEE. The CDR3 region is CASSVVIGLALHEQYF. The CDR3 coding sequence is TGTGCCAGCAGCGTAGTGATCGGACTAGCTCTCCACGAGCAGTACTTC.

The chain has TRBV9 and TRBJ2-7, with 15 bases aligning to TRBD2. With V trimmed by 3 bases and J by 5 bases, 3 bases remained unmatched. Germline V CDR1 and CDR2: SGDLS, YYNGEE. This CDR3 region has 15 residues. CDR3 nucleotides: TGTGCCAGCAGCGGGGGACTAGCGGGAGGTGACGAGCAGTACTTC. Its translation is CASSGGLAGGDEQYF.

V usage is TRBV28 and J usage is TRBJ1-3; no definite D call. There are 16 residues in the CDR3. The germline V gene encodes CDR1 MDHEN and CDR2 SYDVKM. V was trimmed by 2 bases and J by 4 bases, leaving 15 bases between them. CDR3 loop: CASSLEQSLGGNTIYF. The CDR3 DNA is TGTGCCAGCAGTTTAGAACAGTCTCTCGGAGGAAACACCATATATTTT.

On this clone: At the DNA level, this CDR3 is encoded by other sequences in the same sample as well. V and J are TRBV11-2 and TRBJ2-3; D is unresolved. V was trimmed by 5 bases and J by 3 bases, leaving 6 bases between them. Germline CDR1 is SGHAT and CDR2 is FQNNGV. This CDR3 has 12 residues. CDR3 region: CASSLGTDTQYF. CDR3 bases: TGTGCCAGCAGCCTTGGGACAGATACGCAGTATTTT.

The chain uses TRBV5-8 and TRBJ2-2; D possibly uses TRBD1 or TRBD2 (5 bases each). The V gene's germline CDR1 is SGHTS and CDR2 YDEGEE. The V end was cut by 4 bases, the J end by 1 base, with 11 bases between. This CDR3 is 15 amino acids long. In nucleotides, the CDR3 is TGTGCCAGCAGCCCGGGGACGGGGAACACCGGGGAGCTGTTTTTT. It codes for CASSPGTGNTGELFF. The variable domain in full, with the rest retrieved from reference TRBV5-8 and TRBJ2-2, is EAGVTQSPTHLIKTRGQQATLRCSPISGHTSVYWYQQALGLGLQFLLWYDEGEERNRGNFPPRFSGRQFPNYSSELNVNALELEDSALYLCASSPGTGNTGELFFGEGSRLTVL.

The J gene is TRBJ2-3, the V gene TRBV4-1; no definite D call. Per germline, CDR1 MGHRA and CDR2 YSYEKL. The V end was cut by 1 base, the J end by 0 bases, with 11 bases between. The CDR3 sequence is 16 residues long. The CDR3: CASSQVPAVSTDTQYF. The CDR3 DNA follows: TGCGCCAGCAGCCAAGTTCCAGCAGTCAGCACAGATACGCAGTATTTT.